The 17 T cell receptor beta chains below were found in one sample sequenced in a study of blood T cell repertoires in COVID-19. Measured with immunoSEQ multiplex PCR; TCRdb has only the in-frame clones, and not every one. There are approximately 140,000 clones in the sample; approximately 78% occur only once, and over 12% lies in the top ten. The sequencing sample was made of peripheral blood. The receptors were sampled from a human donor with acute or convalescent COVID-19. The donor label of this sample is uncertain.

The CDR3 is CASSQDAGTPGNQPQHF. The CDR3 bases are TGCGCCAGCAGCCAAGACGCCGGGACACCGGGCAATCAGCCCCAGCATTTT. This chain uses TRBV4-3 with TRBJ1-5; possible D gene TRBD1, 6 bases. Germline CDR1 and CDR2: LGHNA and YSLEER. Deletions cut 0 bases from V and 2 bases from J, with 14 bases between. The CDR3 contains 17 residues.

The chain employs TRBV30 and TRBJ2-5; weak D call: TRBD2 (5 bases). Germline CDR1 and CDR2: GTSNPN and SVGIG (reference sequence). CDR3 size: 13 residues. V was cut by 1 base and J by 0 bases, with 6 bases left in between. CDR3 sequence (DNA): TGTGCCTGGAGTGGAGGGAACCAAGAGACCCAGTACTTC. It specifies CAWSGGNQETQYF.

The chain recombines TRBV6-5 with TRBJ1-6, with D maybe TRBD1 (6 bases). Germline assignment: CDR1 MNHEY and CDR2 SVGAGI. Trimming removed 4 bases at V and 7 bases at J, with 17 bases between. CDR3 size: 16 residues. DNA of the CDR3: TGTGCCAGCAGTTCCTTAAACAGGGCGGACAATTCACCCCTCCACTTT. Protein: CASSSLNRADNSPLHF.

The DNA for the CDR3 is TGTGCCTGGAATCCCCGGGGAAGGGACACTGAAGCTTTCTTT. As protein: CAWNPRGRDTEAFF. The rearrangement joins TRBV30 to TRBJ1-1; D is undetermined. The CDR3 has 14 residues. V was cut by 4 bases and J by 3 bases, with 15 bases left in between. In germline, CDR1 is GTSNPN, CDR2 SVGIG (reference sequence).

This chain connects TRBV27 to TRBJ1-6; 7 nucleotides agree with TRBD1. Germline trimming cut 8 bases from V and 7 bases from J; bases unmatched to any gene: 8. In germline, CDR1 is MNHEY, CDR2 SMNVEV (reference sequence). The CDR3 is 14 amino acids. The DNA of the CDR3 is TGTGCCAGCGGATGGGACAGTCTCAATTCACCCCTCCACTTT. It codes for CASGWDSLNSPLHF.

This CDR3 reads CASSGSSGGVEFF. In DNA form, the CDR3 reads TGTGCCAGCAGTGGGTCTAGCGGGGGGGTGGAGTTCTTC. This chain joins TRBV2 and TRBJ2-1; 12 bases map to TRBD2. The J segment lost 14 bases and the V segment lost 4 bases, leaving 6 bases of the junction unmatched. The CDR3 loop spans 13 amino acids. CDR1 and CDR2 from the germline V gene are SNHLY and FYNNEI.

The gene calls are TRBV4-3 and TRBJ1-2; D is undetermined. Trimming pared 3 bases from V and 0 bases from J, leaving 11 bases between. Germline values: CDR1 LGHNA, CDR2 YSLEER. The CDR3 is made up of 15 amino acids. CDR3 sequence reads: CASSQVTQTNYGYTF. The CDR3 nucleotides read TGCGCCAGCAGCCAGGTCACCCAGACTAACTATGGCTACACCTTC.

This clone was seen a handful of times. The V gene is TRBV6-2 or TRBV6-3, the J gene TRBJ1-1; D gene ambiguous. Trimming took off 5 bases at V and 5 bases at J, with 6 bases between the two ends. Germline V lookup: CDR1 MNHEY, CDR2 SVGEGT. This CDR3 is built from 11 residues. CDR3 coding DNA: TGTGCCAGCAGTGGCGGAACTGAAGCTTTCTTT. Protein product: CASSGGTEAFF.

This clone was counted between two and nine times. The V gene is TRBV3-1 (or the pseudogene TRBV3-2), the J gene TRBJ2-2; 9 bases are shared with TRBD1. The CDR3 covers 15 residues. V trimming: 6 bases; J trimming: 6 bases; junction bases outside the gene matches: 8. Germline CDR1 is LGHDT and CDR2 is YNNKEL (reference sequence). The CDR3 DNA reads as TGTGCCAGCAGGTTGGGACAGGGCTATTCCGGGGAGCTGTTTTTT. Protein: CASRLGQGYSGELFF.

This sequence joins TRBV30 and TRBJ2-7, with D tentatively TRBD1 (6 bases). Germline V lookup: CDR1 GTSNPN, CDR2 SVGIG (reference sequence). V lost 4 bases and J 8 bases, leaving 15 bases between the germline ends. The length of the CDR3 is 12 residues. CDR3 coding DNA: TGTGCCTGGATGGGGGCCTCGGAGCAGCAGTACTTC. It is translated as CAWMGASEQQYF.

The chain employs TRBV5-4 and TRBJ2-3; 9 bases line up with TRBD1. Germline assignment: CDR1 SGHNT and CDR2 YYREEE (reference sequence). The CDR3 has 15 residues. V dropped 9 bases and J dropped 0; count of bases not matched to a gene: 8. For the CDR3, the DNA is TGTGCCACTGGACAGGGGCTGACTAGCACAGATACGCAGTATTTT. Translated, it gives CATGQGLTSTDTQYF.

This sequence joins TRBV6-1 and TRBJ2-7; 7 bases match TRBD1. Trimming removed 3 bases from V and 3 bases from J; junction bases left unmatched: 8. This CDR3 has 15 amino acids. Germline lookup yields CDR1 MNHNS and CDR2 SASEGT. The CDR3 region has the DNA TGTGCCAGCAGTGACGGAACAGGGGATATCTACGAGCAGTACTTC. Encoded protein: CASSDGTGDIYEQYF.

V is TRBV5-1 and J is TRBJ2-4; D might be TRBD2 (5 bases). V shed 6 bases and J shed 9 bases, with 13 bases lying between them. Germline assignment: CDR1 SGHRS and CDR2 YFSETQ. This CDR3 comprises 12 residues. CDR3: CASNHLEGIQYF. The CDR3 DNA sequence: TGCGCCAGCAACCACCTTGAGGGCATTCAGTACTTC. The entire variable domain, with the rest obtained from reference TRBV5-1 and TRBJ2-4, is as follows: KAGVTQTPRYLIKTRGQQVTLSCSPISGHRSVSWYQQTPGQGLQFLFEYFSETQRNKGNFPGRFSGRQFSNSRSEMNVSTLELGDSALYLCASNHLEGIQYFGAGTRLSVL.

The chain joins TRBV7-9 to TRBJ1-2; 8 bases fit TRBD1. J was trimmed by 4 bases and V by 2 bases; bases with no gene match: 9. Germline-derived CDR1 and CDR2 are SEHNR and FQNEAQ (reference sequence). This CDR3 spans 16 amino acids. This chain's CDR3 is CASSLFPPDRGYGYTF. In nucleotides, the CDR3 is TGTGCCAGCAGCTTATTTCCCCCCGACAGGGGCTATGGCTACACCTTC.

The chain is built from TRBV7-2 and TRBJ1-2; D is unresolved. CDR3 length equals 14 residues. Germline V gene lookup returns CDR1 SGHTA and CDR2 FQGNSA. With 1 base removed from V and 8 bases from J, the gap between germline ends came to 14 bases. This CDR3 reads CASSLDAFFGGYTF. In DNA form, the CDR3 reads TGTGCCAGCAGCTTAGATGCTTTCTTCGGGGGCTACACCTTC. Full variable domain (remainder filled in from reference TRBV7-2 and TRBJ1-2): GAGVSQSPSNKVTEKGKDVELRCDPISGHTALYWYRQSLGQGLEFLIYFQGNSAPDKSGLPSDRFSAERTGGSVSTLTIQRTQQEDSAVYLCASSLDAFFGGYTFGSGTRLTVV.

The V and J genes are TRBV6-4 and TRBJ1-4; 9 bases align to TRBD1. In germline, CDR1 is MRHNA, CDR2 SNTAGT. The CDR3 spans 13 residues. V shed 9 bases, J shed 8 bases, and the junction held 7 bases outside the gene matches. DNA for the CDR3: TGTGCCAGGCAACAGGGGGCACAAGAAAAACTGTTTTTT. Translation gives CARQQGAQEKLFF.

The chain recombines TRBV10-2 with TRBJ2-2; 7 positions match TRBD1. Germline CDR1 reads WSHSY; CDR2 reads SAAADI. V lost 7 bases and J lost 0; bases outside the gene matches: 2. This CDR3 has 14 amino acids. DNA of the CDR3: TGCGCCAGCAAGGGGACAGCGAACACCGGGGAGCTGTTTTTT. This translates into CASKGTANTGELFF.